Following are 16 T cell receptor beta chains from one sample sequenced in a study of glioma-infiltrating T cells after dendritic cell vaccination. Here immunoSEQ multiplex PCR was the method, and the copy in TCRdb shows in-frame clones only, minus some. The sample lists 90,000 to 140,000 clones; 85% to 90% were seen once. Time point meaning: after dendritic cell vaccination, including at tumor progression/relapse. Sequencing was performed on blood, taken after dendritic cell vaccination. Receptors originate from a human donor with glioblastoma.

The rearrangement joins TRBV6-5 to TRBJ1-2; 7 positions agree with TRBD1. V shed 5 bases and J 8 bases; nucleotides not matched to a gene: 5. This CDR3 region has 12 residues. The germline CDR1 and CDR2 sequences are MNHEY and SVGAGI. CDR3 in DNA: TGTGCCAGCAGTACCGGGACAGCCGGCTACACCTTC. It specifies CASSTGTAGYTF.

This chain connects TRBV19 to TRBJ1-5; D gene uncertain. CDR1 and CDR2 (germline): LNHDA, SQIVND (reference sequence). CDR3 size: 15 residues. V dropped 6 bases and J dropped 0 bases, with 12 bases sitting between them. This CDR3 is CASRLGSISNQPQHF. Written as DNA, the CDR3 is TGTGCCAGTAGATTGGGCTCGATTAGCAATCAGCCCCAGCATTTT.

The V gene is TRBV4-1, the J gene TRBJ1-2, with D possibly TRBD1 on 5 matching bases. The CDR3 totals 15 residues. CDR1 is MGHRA and CDR2 is YSYEKL in the germline V gene. Trimming removed 1 base from V and 4 bases from J, with 13 bases in between. The CDR3 loop reads CASSQAGVPGYGYTF. CDR3 nucleotide sequence: TGCGCCAGCAGCCAAGCGGGGGTGCCGGGCTATGGCTACACCTTC.

The genes are TRBV29-1 and TRBJ1-3, with D possibly being TRBD1 (5 bases). The germline V and J ends were trimmed by 8 bases and 0 bases, with 8 bases remaining between them. Germline assignment: CDR1 SQVTM and CDR2 ANQGSEA. The CDR3 length is 12 residues. The CDR3 is CSIRVSGNTIYF. In nucleotides, the CDR3 is TGCAGCATCAGGGTCTCTGGAAACACCATATATTTT.

The chain joins TRBV30 to TRBJ2-1; D uncertain. The CDR3 runs to 13 residues. CDR1 and CDR2 from the germline V gene are GTSNPN and SVGIG (reference sequence). V dropped 0 bases and J dropped 14 bases, with 17 bases sitting between them. CDR3 residues: CAWSVAAVRKEFF. The CDR3 region has the DNA TGTGCCTGGAGTGTCGCTGCGGTGCGGAAGGAGTTCTTC.

The rearrangement links TRBV7-2 to TRBJ2-1, with TRBD2 matching 10 bases. Germline trimming cut 4 bases from V and 7 bases from J; bases unmatched to any gene: 7. From germline, CDR1 is SGHTA and CDR2 FQGNSA. This CDR3 has 15 amino acids. CDR3 DNA: TGTGCCAGCAGCTCTATTAGCGGGAGGAGGAATGAGCAGTTCTTC. Protein: CASSSISGRRNEQFF.

With regard to this clone: The same CDR3 arises from other DNA sequences in this sample as well. The rearrangement links TRBV28 to TRBJ1-6; TRBD1 is a possible D gene (5 bases). The CDR3 is 15 residues long. Germline CDR1 and CDR2: MDHEN and SYDVKM. V lost 2 bases to trimming and J lost 4 bases, with 9 bases between them. The chain's CDR3 is CASSLNRQYNSPLHF. CDR3 DNA: TGTGCCAGCAGTTTAAACAGACAGTATAATTCACCCCTCCACTTT.

The chain uses TRBV30 and TRBJ2-5; 8 bases align to TRBD2. The J call is doubtful: the DNA matches TRBJ2-7 better. This CDR3 contains 16 residues. Germline CDR1 reads GTSNPN; CDR2 reads SVGIG (reference sequence). In DNA, the CDR3 is TGTGCCTGGAGTGTATCCCTTACTAGCGGCTCCTACGAGCAGTACTTC. Translated: CAWSVSLTSGSYEQYF.

This clone came up a few times. V gene TRBV10-3 combines with J gene TRBJ2-1; TRBD2 matches 8 bases. The V gene's germline CDR1 is ENHRY and CDR2 SYGVKD. Trimming removed 3 bases from V and 3 bases from J; junction bases left unmatched: 16. The CDR3 length is 19 residues. In nucleotides, the CDR3 is TGTGCCATCAGTGACCAAGGGGGAGCGGGGGAATTTAACTACAATGAGCAGTTCTTC. It codes for CAISDQGGAGEFNYNEQFF.

J is TRBJ2-7 and V is TRBV18; D remains unclear. Trimming took off 6 bases at V and 2 bases at J, with 20 bases between the two ends. From germline, CDR1 is KGHSH and CDR2 LQKENI. The CDR3 is 16 amino acids. The CDR3 loop reads CASSRSLERLPYEQYF. CDR3 bases: TGTGCCAGCTCCCGATCCCTCGAGAGGCTCCCCTACGAGCAGTACTTC.

V usage is TRBV5-1 and J usage is TRBJ1-4, with a weak D call TRBD1 (5 bases). V was shortened by 6 bases and J by 7 bases, with 22 bases between the two germline ends. The CDR3 is made up of 16 amino acids. The germline V gene has CDR1 SGHRS and CDR2 YFSETQ. CDR3 residues: CASTDAGASGSEKLFF. DNA of the CDR3: TGCGCCAGCACCGACGCTGGGGCAAGTGGTAGTGAAAAACTGTTTTTT. Drawing the rest from reference TRBV5-1 and TRBJ1-4, the complete variable domain is KAGVTQTPRYLIKTRGQQVTLSCSPISGHRSVSWYQQTPGQGLQFLFEYFSETQRNKGNFPGRFSGRQFSNSRSEMNVSTLELGDSALYLCASTDAGASGSEKLFFGSGTQLSVL.

This clone was found a few times. One end of the junction is discordant with germline, which a read error may explain. Different DNA sequences within this sample yield the same CDR3. The chain combines TRBV19 with TRBJ1-6, with 8 bases that match TRBD1. The CDR3 covers 15 residues. Germline V gene sequence: CDR1 LNHDA, CDR2 SQIVND (reference sequence). In nucleotides, the CDR3 is TGTGCCAGTACCCTGGGACAGGCGCCAAATTCCCCCCTCCACTTT. This translates into CASTLGQAPNSPLHF.

This rearrangement joins TRBV19 to TRBJ2-3; 8 positions match TRBD2. Germline lookup yields CDR1 LNHDA and CDR2 SQIVND (reference sequence). The V gene end was trimmed by 7 bases and the J gene end by 0 bases; junction bases not matched to a gene: 3. The CDR3 spans 14 residues. The CDR3 DNA is TGTGCCAGTACCCCTAGCGGGAGCACAGATACGCAGTATTTT. It is translated as CASTPSGSTDTQYF.

This clone was recorded a few times. The CDR3 protein is CASSLQEVVQETQYF. The CDR3 coding sequence is TGTGCCAGCAGCTTGCAAGAGGTAGTCCAAGAGACCCAGTACTTC. The V call is TRBV7-2, the J call TRBJ2-5, with D unclear. CDR1 and CDR2 from the germline V gene are SGHTA and FQGNSA. This CDR3 spans 15 amino acids. Trimming pared 3 bases from V and 1 base from J, leaving 12 bases between.

The CDR3 DNA is TGTGCCAGCAGCGACGTTCTAGGGGGCAATCAGCCCCAGCATTTT. Protein: CASSDVLGGNQPQHF. The gene calls are TRBV2 and TRBJ1-5; D is perhaps TRBD1 (5 bases). Germline CDR1 reads SNHLY; CDR2 reads FYNNEI. The germline V and J ends were trimmed by 6 bases and 2 bases, with 14 bases remaining between them. CDR3 length: 15 amino acids.

The chain employs TRBV23-1 and TRBJ2-2; 9 nucleotides agree with TRBD2. TRBV23-1 is noted as an ORF with a role that remains uncertain. With 4 bases clipped from V and 10 bases from J, the junction kept 22 bases outside the gene matches. CDR3 size: 19 residues. The CDR3 here is CASSRLAGETIDNCEELFF. The CDR3 DNA reads TGCGCCAGCAGTCGTTTAGCGGGGGAGACCATAGACAATTGTGAGGAGCTGTTTTTT.